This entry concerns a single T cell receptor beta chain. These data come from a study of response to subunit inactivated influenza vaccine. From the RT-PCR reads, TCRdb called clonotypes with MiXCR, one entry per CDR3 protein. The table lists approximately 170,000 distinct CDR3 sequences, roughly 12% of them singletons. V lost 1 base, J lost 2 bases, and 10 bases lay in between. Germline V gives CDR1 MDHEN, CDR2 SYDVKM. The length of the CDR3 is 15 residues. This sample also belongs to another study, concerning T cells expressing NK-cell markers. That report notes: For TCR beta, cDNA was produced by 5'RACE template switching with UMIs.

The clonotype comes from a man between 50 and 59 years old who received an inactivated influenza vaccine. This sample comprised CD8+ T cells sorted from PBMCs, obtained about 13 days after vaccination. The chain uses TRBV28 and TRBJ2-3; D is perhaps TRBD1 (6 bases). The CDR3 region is CASSLLDSYTDTQYF. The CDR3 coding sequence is TGTGCCAGCAGTTTATTGGACAGCTACACAGATACGCAGTATTTT.